The T cell receptor (beta chain) described here comes from a study of blood T cells in healthy people across ages. It was with a sample-barcoded 5' primer and a J-beta primer mix that a second PCR of roughly 7 to 12 cycles was run. MiXCR, applied by TCRdb to the 5' RACE reads, yields one record per CDR3 protein. The sample has around 1,000,000 distinct CDR3 sequences, under 40% seen once; the top ten hold around 12%. The CDR3 is 15 amino acids. V was clipped by 4 bases and J by 0 bases, with 13 bases between them. CDR1 is SGHAT and CDR2 is FQNNGV in the germline V gene. Specimen: blood. This chain connects TRBV11-2 to TRBJ2-7; maybe TRBD2 (5 bases). This TCR was recovered from a man aged 18 to 29 in good health. CDR3 in DNA: TGTGCCAGCAGCTCGCCCATGGGGAGCTCCTACGAGCAGTACTTC. Its translation: CASSSPMGSSYEQYF.